The sequence of this T cell receptor (beta chain) was determined in a study of OX40 agonist ivuxolimab in advanced cancers. Study-level background: Ivuxolimab was an agonistic, fully human IgG2 monoclonal antibody directed against OX40 (CD134), a costimulatory receptor. Intravenous ivuxolimab was administered to patients every 2 weeks at six dose levels: 0.01, 0.1, 0.3, 1.5, 3 and 10 mg/kg. Among the approximately 54 dose-escalation patients, some 19 had hepatocellular carcinoma, about 15 melanoma, 9 renal cell carcinoma and 9 head and neck cancer. In the dose-escalation cohort, around four fifths of patients were male, and the mean age was 60 years with a range of roughly 20 to 80. Prior anti-PD-1, anti-PD-L1 or anti-CTLA-4 therapy was permitted, and checkpoint inhibitors had been received by 40% to 50% of dose-escalation patients. Three dose-escalation patients achieved partial responses, one with hepatocellular carcinoma and two with cutaneous melanoma. Peripheral TCRbeta sequencing aimed to test whether ivuxolimab altered TCR sequence diversity and caused clonal T-cell expansion. The monotherapy dose-escalation portion (N ≈ 56 patients) of the phase I ivuxolimab trial is reported in the paper. Summary of the overall study and its limitations: After ivuxolimab, CD8+ T cells had more expanded clones than CD4+ T cells on average. Partial responders in the 0.1-3.0 mg/kg groups had among the lowest normalized peripheral clonal expansion, especially among CD8+ T cells. Antigen specificity was not determined for the clonally expanded peripheral T cells. Low levels of normalized T-cell clonal expansion were also shown by some nonresponding patients. Clonal expansion of both CD4+ and CD8+ blood T cells was observed from baseline to week 6 at doses 0.1 to 3.0 mg/kg.

The trial excluded patients who had a history of autoimmune disease or who were on systemic immunosuppression. Peripheral blood for TCR sequencing was collected from all dose cohorts at baseline, on cycle 4 day 1, and on cycle 7 day 1. Samples were obtained from an open-label, multicenter, first-in-human phase I dose-escalation trial of ivuxolimab. Adults with locally advanced or metastatic head and neck squamous cell, hepatocellular, melanoma or renal cell carcinoma were enrolled in the trial. CD4+ and CD8+ T cells were sorted separately from peripheral blood before TCR sequencing. Worth noting for this clone: The antigen it binds to is not known. Base quality data are lacking; no much larger clone is found one base away.

CDR1 and CDR2, looked up from the germline V gene, are MNHNS and SASEGT. Including cysteine and phenylalanine, the CDR3 has 10 amino acids. Only CDR3 DNA is held: 30 bases, read in frame from base 1. V is pared back by 8 bases and J by 6 bases, with 4 bases lying between the germline termini. For sequencing of the TCRbeta CDR3 region, genomic DNA was extracted from the sorted cells. TCRbeta CDR3 regions were sequenced using the immunoSEQ Assay. Not all clones reach the TCRdb copy of this immuneACCESS table, which keeps in-frame sequences only. Checked studies attribute under half of the gap to unresolved V genes and leave the rest unexplained. In all, the sample holds tens of thousands of clones, and approximately 85% of those were seen once. The ten largest clones take up over 8.5% of the sample.

The clonotype comes from an adult with an advanced solid tumor such as melanoma, head and neck, liver or kidney cancer. The rearrangement joined TRBV6-1 to TRBJ2-2; a confident D gene designation cannot be given. This sample comprised CD4+ or CD8+ T cells sorted from blood, obtained in a trial of the OX40 agonist ivuxolimab. The CDR3 region: CASGSGELFF. The nucleotide sequence reads as follows: TGTGCCAGCGGTTCCGGGGAGCTGTTTTTT.